The 5 T cell receptor beta chains below come from one sample, sequenced in a study of T cells in Graves' hyperthyroidism and ophthalmopathy. From RNA transcripts, TCR beta CDR3 regions were amplified. Carried out on the TCR CDR3, a first-round RT-PCR used the HTBI primer set. A single record per CDR3 protein comes from TCRdb applying MiXCR to the multiplex PCR reads. The data show 690,000 or so distinct CDR3 sequences, around 20% seen once. Sequencing was carried out using blood. These receptors all come from a woman aged 45-65 years with Graves' hyperthyroidism that later progressed to Graves' ophthalmopathy.

This clonotype appeared a few times. This chain links TRBV6-1 with TRBJ1-2; tentatively, D is TRBD1 (6 bases). Germline CDR1 reads MNHNS; CDR2 reads SASEGT. V was clipped by 6 bases and J by 3 bases, with 11 bases between them. This CDR3 region has 13 residues. In nucleotides, the CDR3 is TGTGCCAGCAGGCGCAGGGGCGACTATGGCTACACCTTC. It is translated as CASRRRGDYGYTF.

This clonotype came up many times. V usage is TRBV20-1 and J usage is TRBJ2-7; D is ambiguous. Trimming stripped 5 bases from V and 6 bases from J, with 14 bases between. Germline V gives CDR1 DFQATT, CDR2 SNEGSKA (reference sequence). CDR3 length: 12 amino acids. CDR3 amino acids: CSAPGRLGEQYF. The CDR3 DNA is TGCAGTGCTCCCGGACGGCTAGGCGAGCAGTACTTC.

Ten or more counts support this clonotype. This chain joins TRBV5-6 and TRBJ1-4; weak D call: TRBD1 (5 bases). The CDR3 is made up of 14 amino acids. V gave up 4 bases and J gave up 8 bases, with 15 bases separating them. Germline V gives CDR1 SGHDT, CDR2 YYEEEE. Here the CDR3 reads CASSLGSEGEKLFF. As DNA, the CDR3 is TGTGCCAGCAGCCTAGGGTCTGAGGGGGAAAAACTGTTTTTT. Supplemented by reference TRBV5-6 and TRBJ1-4, the full variable domain reads DAGVTQSPTHLIKTRGQQVTLRCSPKSGHDTVSWYQQALGQGPQFIFQYYEEEERQRGNFPDRFSGHQFPNYSSELNVNALLLGDSALYLCASSLGSEGEKLFFGSGTQLSVL.

This clonotype turned up a few times. The chain uses TRBV5-6 and TRBJ2-5; 11 bases align to TRBD2. Germline CDR1 and CDR2: SGHDT and YYEEEE. J lost 0 bases, V lost 2 bases, and 6 bases had no gene match. CDR3 size: 17 residues. CDR3 region: CASSFFRLAGNQETQYF. The CDR3 DNA is TGTGCCAGCAGCTTTTTCCGACTAGCGGGGAACCAAGAGACCCAGTACTTC.

In DNA, the CDR3 is TGTGCCACCAGCCGGGGCTGGGGGACACCAACCTACGAGCAGTACTTC. Amino acids: CATSRGWGTPTYEQYF. This chain connects TRBV15 to TRBJ2-7; possibly TRBD1 for D (6 bases). The V gene's germline CDR1 is LNHNV and CDR2 YYDKDF (reference sequence). This CDR3 has 16 residues. The V end was cut by 5 bases, the J end by 2 bases, with 19 bases between.